A selection of T cell receptor beta chains follows, all from one sample in a study of cytomegalovirus exposure and HLA in healthy donors. This table comes from immunoSEQ multiplex PCR, and its TCRdb copy is limited to in-frame clones, with some not included. The sample includes 150,000 to 200,000 clones, approximately 80% of them seen just once. The specimen was PBMCs. These receptors came from a woman aged 40 to 49 in good health and CMV-seronegative. Each CDR3 is given with its conserved first and last residue. The D gene is left open where the match is weak. The size of a clone is reported for some rows only, either as once, few or many, or as a class for expanded clones.

TRBV11-2	.	few	TRBJ1-1	CASSLGGGRNTEAFF	TGTGCCAGCAGCTTAGGTGGAGGGAGGAACACTGAAGCTTTCTTT
TRBV27	TRBD2	.	TRBJ2-5	CASSPFRTSGYQETQYF	TGTGCCAGCAGTCCATTCAGGACTAGCGGGTACCAAGAGACCCAGTACTTC
TRBV6-6	.	.	TRBJ2-2	CASSPGGPGGGELFF	TGTGCCAGCAGCCCCGGGGGGCCGGGTGGCGGGGAGCTGTTTTTT
TRBV5-8	TRBD1	once	TRBJ1-1	CASSSWTGIGNTEAFF	TGTGCCAGCAGCTCATGGACAGGGATTGGGAACACTGAAGCTTTCTTT
TRBV10-1	.	.	TRBJ1-4	CATTGLRRVEKLFF	TGCGCCACCACGGGACTCCGACGGGTCGAAAAACTGTTTTTT
TRBV28	.	.	TRBJ2-2	CASSARGTGELFF	TGTGCCAGCAGCGCACGAGGGACCGGGGAGCTGTTTTTT
TRBV4-1	TRBD2	.	TRBJ2-7	CASSDTGLAIYEQYF	TGCGCCAGCAGCGATACGGGACTAGCGATCTACGAGCAGTACTTC
TRBV6-5	.	once	TRBJ2-5	CASSGHNQETQYF	TGTGCCAGCAGTGGCCATAATCAAGAGACCCAGTACTTC
TRBV7-2	.	.	TRBJ2-1	CASSLLAGLNEQFF	TGTGCCAGCAGCTTGCTGGCGGGCCTCAATGAGCAGTTCTTC
TRBV19	.	.	TRBJ2-2	CASSISRNTGELFF	TGTGCCAGTAGTATATCCAGGAACACCGGGGAGCTGTTTTTT
TRBV7-3	.	.	TRBJ1-2	CASSLTGEYGYTF	TGTGCCAGCAGCTTAACAGGGGAATATGGCTACACCTTC
TRBV4-3	TRBD1	.	TRBJ1-3	CASSPTGVLSGNTIYF	TGCGCCAGCAGCCCGACAGGGGTTTTATCTGGAAACACCATATATTTT
TRBV5-1	TRBD2	.	TRBJ2-1	CASSLRLAGVDEQFF	TGCGCCAGCAGCCTAAGACTAGCGGGAGTTGATGAGCAGTTCTTC
TRBV6-5	.	.	TRBJ1-3	CASSYSGESGNTIYF	TGTGCCAGCAGTTACTCAGGGGAATCTGGAAACACCATATATTTT
TRBV10-3	.	once	TRBJ1-2	CATGGGLDGYTF	TGTGCCACCGGTGGGGGACTTGATGGCTACACCTTC
TRBV30	TRBD1	.	TRBJ1-1	CAWSGNRGQGWRSDTEAFF	TGTGCCTGGAGTGGGAACCGTGGACAGGGATGGAGGTCGGACACTGAAGCTTTCTTT
TRBV4-3	TRBD1	.	TRBJ1-4	CASSLGQADNEKLFF	TGCGCCAGCAGCCTAGGACAGGCCGATAATGAAAAACTGTTTTTT
TRBV7-2	.	.	TRBJ1-5	CASSSPPGMGNQPQHF	TGTGCCAGCAGCTCTCCCCCAGGGATGGGCAATCAGCCCCAGCATTTT
TRBV25-1	TRBD2	few	TRBJ2-7	CASRASGSYEQYF	TGTGCCAGCAGGGCTAGCGGCTCCTACGAGCAGTACTTC
TRBV19	.	.	TRBJ2-2	CASSIQRTRAGELFF	TGTGCCAGTAGTATTCAACGTACTAGGGCCGGGGAGCTGTTTTTT
TRBV6-5	TRBD1	.	TRBJ2-1	CASRESRGLNEQFF	TGTGCCAGCAGAGAAAGCAGGGGGTTAAATGAGCAGTTCTTC
TRBV7-2	TRBD1	few	TRBJ2-1	CASSLGGQAYNEQFF	TGTGCCAGCAGCTTAGGGGGACAGGCCTACAATGAGCAGTTCTTC
TRBV2	.	.	TRBJ2-2	CASKEAGELFF	TGTGCCAGCAAGGAGGCCGGGGAGCTGTTTTTT
TRBV4-2	.	.	TRBJ2-4	CASSQDASGKNIQYF	TGTGCCAGCAGCCAAGATGCCAGCGGCAAAAACATTCAGTACTTC
TRBV9	.	.	TRBJ2-1	CASSYERDEQFF	TGTGCCAGCAGCTATGAGCGCGATGAGCAGTTCTTC
TRBV4-3	TRBD2	.	TRBJ2-7	CASSQGTSGNYEQYF	TGCGCCAGCAGCCAGGGGACTAGCGGGAACTACGAGCAGTACTTC
TRBV6-1	TRBD2	.	TRBJ2-7	CASSVLAGPYEQYF	TGTGCCAGCAGTGTCCTAGCGGGACCTTACGAGCAGTACTTC
TRBV6-1	.	.	TRBJ2-7	CASRDPTGWEQYF	TGTGCCAGCAGGGATCCTACAGGGTGGGAGCAGTACTTC
TRBV30	TRBD1	.	TRBJ1-5	CAWRGQGHGPQHF	TGTGCCTGGAGGGGACAGGGCCATGGGCCCCAGCATTTT
TRBV28	TRBD2	.	TRBJ2-3	CASSPPANSGITDTQYF	TGTGCCAGCAGTCCCCCCGCGAATAGCGGGATCACAGATACGCAGTATTTT
TRBV25-1	TRBD1	.	TRBJ2-1	CASSEPGQHYNEQFF	TGTGCCAGCAGTGAGCCGGGACAGCATTACAATGAGCAGTTCTTC
TRBV11-2	.	.	TRBJ1-1	CASSLVTRGWAFF	TGTGCCAGCAGCTTAGTCACTCGGGGGTGGGCTTTCTTT
TRBV30	TRBD1	.	TRBJ2-2	CAWGGDRGRTGELFF	TGTGCCTGGGGCGGGGACAGGGGGCGCACCGGGGAGCTGTTTTTT
TRBV9	.	.	TRBJ1-1	CASSVVMNTEAFF	TGTGCCAGCAGCGTAGTTATGAACACTGAAGCTTTCTTT
TRBV27	.	.	TRBJ2-3	CASRLVDTQYF	TGTGCCAGCAGGCTAGTAGATACGCAGTATTTT
TRBV13	TRBD1	.	TRBJ2-4	CASSHGTEEAKNIQYF	TGTGCCAGCAGCCACGGGACAGAGGAAGCCAAAAACATTCAGTACTTC
TRBV5-4	TRBD2	.	TRBJ2-1	CASTSGRASGDNEQFF	TGTGCCAGCACCTCCGGGAGGGCTAGCGGAGACAATGAGCAGTTCTTC
TRBV9	.	.	TRBJ2-3	CASSVEVGADTQYF	TGTGCCAGCAGCGTAGAGGTCGGAGCAGATACGCAGTATTTT
TRBV10-3	TRBD2	.	TRBJ2-1	CAISGWKERDPNEQFF	TGTGCCATCAGTGGGTGGAAGGAGCGGGACCCTAATGAGCAGTTCTTC
TRBV4-2	.	.	TRBJ2-1	CASSQDGPEMQFF	TGTGCCAGCAGCCAAGATGGGCCCGAGATGCAGTTCTTC
TRBV10-3	.	.	TRBJ2-5	CAISPGQKETQYF	TGTGCCATCAGTCCTGGACAGAAAGAGACCCAGTACTTC
TRBV27	.	.	TRBJ1-1	CASRGGGGPNTEAFF	TGTGCCAGCAGGGGGGGCGGGGGGCCGAACACTGAAGCTTTCTTT
TRBV4-3	TRBD1	.	TRBJ1-2	CASSQDRLGDRGDGYTF	TGCGCCAGCAGCCAAGATAGGCTTGGGGACAGGGGGGATGGCTACACCTTC
TRBV11-2	TRBD2	.	TRBJ2-6	CASSLAGGPVGANVLTF	TGTGCCAGCAGCTTAGCGGGAGGGCCGGTTGGGGCCAACGTCCTGACTTTC
TRBV7-2	.	.	TRBJ2-7	CASSADGGGPYEQYF	TGTGCCAGCAGCGCCGATGGCGGGGGCCCCTACGAGCAGTACTTC
TRBV6-4	TRBD1	once	TRBJ2-2	CASSDQGENTGELFF	TGTGCCAGCAGCGACCAGGGGGAGAACACCGGGGAGCTGTTTTTT
TRBV7-3	.	once	TRBJ2-2	CASSLAGAGFGNTGELFF	TGTGCCAGCAGCTTAGCGGGGGCCGGGTTCGGGAACACCGGGGAGCTGTTTTTT
TRBV7-2	TRBD2	.	TRBJ2-1	CASSNPGLAGANEQFF	TGTGCCAGCAGCAACCCCGGACTAGCGGGAGCTAATGAGCAGTTCTTC
TRBV19	.	.	TRBJ2-6	CASSIWGASGANVLTF	TGTGCCAGTAGTATCTGGGGCGCCTCTGGGGCCAACGTCCTGACTTTC
TRBV4-2	.	.	TRBJ2-5	CASSSLGGQETQYF	TGTGCCAGCAGCAGTCTAGGGGGCCAAGAGACCCAGTACTTC
TRBV7-3	.	.	TRBJ2-7	CASSHSPGGYEQYF	TGTGCCAGCAGCCACTCCCCCGGCGGCTACGAGCAGTACTTC
TRBV7-2	.	few	TRBJ2-7	CASSSGVFTEQYF	TGTGCCAGCAGCTCGGGAGTCTTTACGGAGCAGTACTTC
TRBV27	.	.	TRBJ1-1	CASSGGSEAFF	TGTGCCAGCAGTGGGGGGTCTGAAGCTTTCTTT